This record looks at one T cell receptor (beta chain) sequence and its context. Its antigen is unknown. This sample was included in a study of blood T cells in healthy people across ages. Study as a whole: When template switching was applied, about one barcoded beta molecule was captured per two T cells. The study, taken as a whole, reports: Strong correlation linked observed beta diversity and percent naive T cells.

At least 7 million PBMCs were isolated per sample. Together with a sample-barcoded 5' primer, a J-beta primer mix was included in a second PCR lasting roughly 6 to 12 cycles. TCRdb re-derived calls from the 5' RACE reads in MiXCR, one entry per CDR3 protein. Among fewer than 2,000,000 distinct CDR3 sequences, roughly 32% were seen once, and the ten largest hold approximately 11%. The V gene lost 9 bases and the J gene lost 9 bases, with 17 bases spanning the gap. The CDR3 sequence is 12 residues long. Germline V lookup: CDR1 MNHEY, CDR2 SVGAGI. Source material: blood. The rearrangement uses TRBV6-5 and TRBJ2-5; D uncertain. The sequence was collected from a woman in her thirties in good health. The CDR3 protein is CASNRIGEAQYF. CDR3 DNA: TGTGCCAGTAACAGAATAGGCGAGGCCCAGTACTTC.